This T cell receptor beta chain was found in a study of blood T cell repertoires in COVID-19. For the study at large: Some COVID-19 samples were acute and others convalescent; all came from the United States, Italy and Spain.

Original analysis: Amplifying reference gene primers gave estimates of nucleated cell counts. Sequencing used immunoSEQ multiplex PCR; TCRdb keeps in-frame clones, though not all of them. V and J calls and clone size come straight from that table; D and trimming were deduced from the DNA. The data contain fewer than 350,000 clones, approximately 86% of them singletons. Living in 20 to 30 US areas, the participants were between roughly 18 and 90 years of age. Cohorts were determined from participant-reported clinical history. The CDR3 is 14 amino acids. Per the germline V gene, CDR1 is SGHRS and CDR2 is YFSETQ. The germline V and J ends were trimmed by 2 bases and 5 bases, with 14 bases remaining between them.

The V call is TRBV5-1, the J call TRBJ2-7, with unresolved D. The sequence came from a woman between 40 and 55 years old with acute COVID-19. The sample consisted of PBMCs or T cells enriched from blood (not recorded which). The CDR3 bases are TGCGCCAGCAGCTTTCAGGCCCTCCCCGACGAGCAGTACTTC. Translation gives CASSFQALPDEQYF.